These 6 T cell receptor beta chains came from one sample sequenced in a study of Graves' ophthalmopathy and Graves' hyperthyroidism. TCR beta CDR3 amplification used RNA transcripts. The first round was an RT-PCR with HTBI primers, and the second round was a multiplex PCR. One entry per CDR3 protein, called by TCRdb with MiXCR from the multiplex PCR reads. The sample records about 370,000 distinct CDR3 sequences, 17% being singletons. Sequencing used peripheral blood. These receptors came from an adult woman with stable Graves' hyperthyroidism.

The CDR3 sequence: CASSSGATSPLHF. The CDR3 coding sequence is TGTGCCAGCAGTTCTGGGGCTACTTCACCCCTCCACTTT. The chain links TRBV12-3 or TRBV12-4 to TRBJ1-6; tentative D call: TRBD1 (5 bases). The CDR3 totals 13 residues. V lost 4 bases and J 9 bases, leaving 10 bases between the germline ends.

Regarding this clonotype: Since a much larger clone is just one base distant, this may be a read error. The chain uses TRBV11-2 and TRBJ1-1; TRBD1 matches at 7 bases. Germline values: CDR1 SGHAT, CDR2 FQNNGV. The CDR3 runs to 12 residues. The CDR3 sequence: CASRTGITEACF. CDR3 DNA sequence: TGTGCCAGCAGGACAGGGATCACTGAAGCTTGCTTT.

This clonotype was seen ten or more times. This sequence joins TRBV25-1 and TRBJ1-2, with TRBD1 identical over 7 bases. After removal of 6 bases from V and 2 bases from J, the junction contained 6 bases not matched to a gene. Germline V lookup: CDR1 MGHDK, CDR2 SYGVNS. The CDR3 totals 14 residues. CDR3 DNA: TGTGCCAGCAGCCCAGGGGGTATCAACTATGGCTACACCTTC. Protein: CASSPGGINYGYTF.

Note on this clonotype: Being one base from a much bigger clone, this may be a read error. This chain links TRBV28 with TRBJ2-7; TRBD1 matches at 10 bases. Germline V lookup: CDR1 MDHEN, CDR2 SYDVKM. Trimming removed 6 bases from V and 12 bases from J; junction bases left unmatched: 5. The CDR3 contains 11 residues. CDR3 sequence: CASSPGTGAYF. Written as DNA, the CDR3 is TGTGCCAGCAGCCCCGGGACAGGGGCGTACTTC.

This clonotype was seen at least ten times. The CDR3 DNA reads as TGCGCCAGCAGCCAATCGGGACTAGCGGGATCCTACGAGCAGTACTTC. This codes for CASSQSGLAGSYEQYF. The chain links TRBV4-1 to TRBJ2-7; 13 bases match TRBD2. This CDR3 is 16 amino acids long. Germline CDR1 reads MGHRA; CDR2 reads YSYEKL. Losses at the gene ends were 2 bases for V and 1 base for J; bases not matched to a gene: 2.

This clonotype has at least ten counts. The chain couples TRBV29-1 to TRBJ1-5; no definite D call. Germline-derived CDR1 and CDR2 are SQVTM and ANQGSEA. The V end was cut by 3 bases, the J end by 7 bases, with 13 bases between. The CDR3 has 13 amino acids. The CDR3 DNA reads TGCAGCGTTGAGGCAGGCTCGGGGCAGCCCCAGCATTTT. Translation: CSVEAGSGQPQHF.